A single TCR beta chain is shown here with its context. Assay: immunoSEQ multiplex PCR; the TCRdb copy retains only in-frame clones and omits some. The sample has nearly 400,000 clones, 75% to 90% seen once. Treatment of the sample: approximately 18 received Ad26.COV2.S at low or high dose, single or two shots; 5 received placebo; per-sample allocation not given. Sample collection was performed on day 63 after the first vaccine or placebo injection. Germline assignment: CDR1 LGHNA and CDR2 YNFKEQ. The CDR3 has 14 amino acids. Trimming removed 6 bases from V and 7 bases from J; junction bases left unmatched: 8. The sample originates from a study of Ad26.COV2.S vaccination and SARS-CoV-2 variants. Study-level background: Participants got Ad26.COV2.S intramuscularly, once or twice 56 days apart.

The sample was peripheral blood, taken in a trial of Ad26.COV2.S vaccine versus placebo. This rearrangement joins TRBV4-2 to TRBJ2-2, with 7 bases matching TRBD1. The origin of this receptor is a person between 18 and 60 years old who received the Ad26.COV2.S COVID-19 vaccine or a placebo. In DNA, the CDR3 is TGTGCCAGCAGTCTTAGGGGGCAGGGCGGGGAGCTGTTTTTT. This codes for CASSLRGQGGELFF.